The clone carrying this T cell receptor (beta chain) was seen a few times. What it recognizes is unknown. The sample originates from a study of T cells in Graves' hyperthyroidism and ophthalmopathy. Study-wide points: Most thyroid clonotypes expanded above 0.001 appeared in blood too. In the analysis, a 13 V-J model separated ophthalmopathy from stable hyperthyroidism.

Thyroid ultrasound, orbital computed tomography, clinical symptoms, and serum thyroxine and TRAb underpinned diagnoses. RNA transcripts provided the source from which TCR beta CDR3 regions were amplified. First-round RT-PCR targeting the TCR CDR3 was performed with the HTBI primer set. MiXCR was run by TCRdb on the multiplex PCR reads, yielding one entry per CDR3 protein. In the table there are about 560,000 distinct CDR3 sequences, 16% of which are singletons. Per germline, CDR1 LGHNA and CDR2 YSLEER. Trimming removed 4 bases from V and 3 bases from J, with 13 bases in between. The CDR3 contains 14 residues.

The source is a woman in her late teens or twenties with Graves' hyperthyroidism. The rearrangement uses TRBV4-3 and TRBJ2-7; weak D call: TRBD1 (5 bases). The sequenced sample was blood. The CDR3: CASSPYRQNYEQYF. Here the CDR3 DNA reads TGCGCCAGCAGCCCCTACCGACAGAACTACGAGCAGTACTTC.